This T cell receptor beta chain was recovered during a study of cytomegalovirus exposure and HLA in healthy donors. General study points: TCR sequences were mostly rare, though some public TCRs occurred in many donors. Subsequent analysis found a tendency for first-cohort TCR clusters to co-occur within the 90 to 150 validation repertoires. It was confirmed in vitro that three of the CMV-associated chains were specific for CMV antigens.

The donors were part of the roughly 130-subject validation cohort, which stood apart from the 666-subject first cohort. CDR3 length equals 14 residues. V shed 7 bases, J shed 5 bases, and the junction held 10 bases outside the gene matches. Per germline, CDR1 MDHEN and CDR2 SYDVKM. Data came from immunoSEQ multiplex PCR; TCRdb stores just in-frame clones and leaves some out. The data show 250,000 to 300,000 clones, with roughly 90% seen just once and roughly 0.4% held by the top ten. This clone was detected only once. Its specificity is unknown. Sequencing was carried out using PBMCs. The chain uses TRBV28 and TRBJ1-2; 7 positions match TRBD1. The source is a woman between 18 and 29 years old in good health and CMV-seronegative. CDR3 residues: CASTDGQGDYGYTF. The CDR3, as DNA: TGTGCCAGCACAGACGGGCAGGGGGATTATGGCTACACCTTC.